The 11 T cell receptor beta chains given below trace back to one sample, sequenced in a study of early T cells in non-severe SARS-CoV-2 infection. One entry per CDR3 protein results from TCRdb running MiXCR on the 5' RACE reads. The data show some 59,000 distinct CDR3 sequences, with 7.5% to 9% seen just once and about 3.9% held by the top ten. The sample in question was whole blood, obtained at baseline. The source is an adult who was a healthcare worker with PCR-confirmed SARS-CoV-2 infection or an uninfected control (not recorded which).

There are a few counts of this clonotype. V usage is TRBV18 and J usage is TRBJ2-3; D call uncertain. V lost 3 bases to trimming and J lost 6 bases, with 13 bases between them. The CDR3 covers 14 residues. Per germline, CDR1 KGHSH and CDR2 LQKENI. CDR3 protein: CASSPLPSFDTQYF. CDR3 DNA sequence: TGTGCCAGCTCACCTCTCCCGAGCTTCGATACGCAGTATTTT.

The chain links TRBV7-9 to TRBJ2-3; tentative D call: TRBD2 (6 bases). The CDR3 length is 14 residues. Per germline, CDR1 SEHNR and CDR2 FQNEAQ (reference sequence). Trimming removed 5 bases from V and 1 base from J, with 10 bases in between. CDR3 DNA sequence: TGTGCCAGCAGCGGGGGGAGAGGCACAGATACGCAGTATTTT. It specifies CASSGGRGTDTQYF.

This clonotype was counted between two and nine times. The V and J genes are TRBV9 and TRBJ2-1; TRBD2 aligns across 11 bases. The CDR3 is 16 amino acids. Germline loops: CDR1 SGDLS, CDR2 YYNGEE. V was clipped by 3 bases and J by 8 bases; unmatched bases: 10. CDR3 coding DNA: TGTGCCAGCAGCGCCGGAACGGGACTAGCGGTAGATGAGCAGTTCTTC. Its protein product is CASSAGTGLAVDEQFF.

There are many counts of this clonotype. The V and J genes are TRBV4-1 and TRBJ1-4; D remains ambiguous. V was trimmed by 1 base and J by 7 bases, leaving 13 bases between them. From germline, CDR1 is MGHRA and CDR2 YSYEKL. The CDR3 has 15 residues. The CDR3, as DNA: TGCGCCAGCAGCCAAGCACCCACCCGGAGTGAAAAACTGTTTTTT. Encoded protein: CASSQAPTRSEKLFF.

This sequence joins TRBV20-1 and TRBJ2-5, with D perhaps TRBD2 (6 bases). Germline loops: CDR1 DFQATT, CDR2 SNEGSKA (reference sequence). V gave up 6 bases and J gave up 4 bases, with 12 bases separating them. The CDR3 runs to 12 residues. CDR3 bases: TGCAGTGCGCTAGCGTTAGGAGAGACCCAGTACTTC. Protein: CSALALGETQYF.

The chain uses TRBV19 and TRBJ1-5, with D maybe TRBD1 (6 bases). Germline V gene sequence: CDR1 LNHDA, CDR2 SQIVND (reference sequence). The germline V and J ends were trimmed by 8 bases and 4 bases, with 9 bases remaining between them. The CDR3 loop spans 12 amino acids. The DNA for the CDR3 is TGTGCCAGTCGGACAGATAATCAGCCCCAGCATTTT. This encodes CASRTDNQPQHF.

This clonotype was observed at least ten times. The chain recombines TRBV5-1 with TRBJ1-6; D remains unclear. The CDR3 is made up of 15 amino acids. V was shortened by 1 base and J by 7 bases, with 12 bases between the two germline ends. From germline, CDR1 is SGHRS and CDR2 YFSETQ. The CDR3, as DNA: TGCGCCAGCAGCTTGAATGGCGGCGGGAATTCACCCCTCCACTTT. It codes for CASSLNGGGNSPLHF.

This clonotype was counted at least ten times. The rearrangement uses TRBV6-4 and TRBJ1-5, with no clear D. V lost 4 bases and J 4 bases, leaving 11 bases between the germline ends. CDR3 length: 14 amino acids. CDR1 and CDR2 from the germline V gene are MRHNA and SNTAGT. CDR3 protein: CASSAEGGNQPQHF. The CDR3 DNA reads TGTGCCAGCAGTGCAGAAGGTGGAAATCAGCCCCAGCATTTT.

The chain carries TRBV7-3 and TRBJ2-3, with TRBD2 matching over 8 bases. This CDR3 is built from 15 residues. Trimming cost V 3 bases and J 2 bases; bases outside gene matches: 4. Germline V gene lookup returns CDR1 SGHTA and CDR2 FQGTGA. The CDR3 bases are TGTGCCAGCAGCTTGGGACTAGAGGTCACAGATACGCAGTATTTT. It specifies CASSLGLEVTDTQYF.

This clonotype was counted a few times. The V call is TRBV7-2, the J call TRBJ2-7, with D possibly matching TRBD2 (6 bases). The germline CDR1 and CDR2 sequences are SGHTA and FQGNSA. V lost 1 base, J lost 4 bases, and 17 bases lay in between. CDR3 length: 16 amino acids. This CDR3 reads CASSLVGGERGYEQYF. CDR3 DNA sequence: TGTGCCAGCAGCTTAGTCGGAGGGGAGCGAGGGTACGAGCAGTACTTC.

The rearrangement joins TRBV7-6 to TRBJ2-5; D may be TRBD1 or TRBD2 (6 bases each). Trimming removed 3 bases at V and 3 bases at J, with 14 bases between. This CDR3 contains 15 residues. Germline V gene data show CDR1 as SGHVS and CDR2 as FNYEAQ. The CDR3 region is CASSLVWGAEETQYF. CDR3 bases: TGTGCCAGCAGCTTGGTTTGGGGGGCCGAAGAGACCCAGTACTTC.